Below are 27 T cell receptor beta chains sequenced from a single sample in a study of blood T cells in healthy people across ages. For the second PCR, which ran for roughly 7 to 11 cycles, a sample-barcoded 5' primer and a J-beta primer mix were used. TCRdb passed the 5' RACE reads through MiXCR, listing each CDR3 protein once. The sample contains about 1,600,000 distinct CDR3 sequences, about 43% of which appear only once. The sequenced sample was blood. These receptors were obtained from a woman aged 18-29 years in good health.

The chain carries TRBV5-1 and TRBJ2-1; 13 bases are a match to TRBD2. The J segment lost 7 bases and the V segment lost 6 bases, leaving 7 bases of the junction unmatched. This CDR3 spans 15 amino acids. Germline V gene sequence: CDR1 SGHRS, CDR2 YFSETQ. Written as DNA, the CDR3 is TGCGCCAGCACCTTAGGACTAGCGGGAGCTAATGAGCAGTTCTTC. It specifies CASTLGLAGANEQFF.

V is TRBV10-3 and J is TRBJ1-2, with a possible D match to TRBD1 (6 bases). This CDR3 comprises 12 residues. CDR1 and CDR2 (germline): ENHRY, SYGVKD. V gave up 6 bases and J gave up 5 bases, with 10 bases separating them. In DNA form, the CDR3 reads TGTGCCATCAGCCAACAGGGATATGGCTACACCTTC. This codes for CAISQQGYGYTF.

V usage is TRBV3-1 and J usage is TRBJ1-4; the D gene is possibly TRBD1 (5 bases). This CDR3 comprises 15 residues. The germline V and J ends were trimmed by 1 base and 5 bases, with 11 bases remaining between them. CDR1 and CDR2 (germline): LGHDT, YNNKEL (reference sequence). For the CDR3, the DNA is TGTGCCAGCAGCCAAGTGGCACGGGGGAATGAAAAACTGTTTTTT. It encodes CASSQVARGNEKLFF.

This clonotype has just one count. This chain uses TRBV6-5 with TRBJ1-1, with TRBD1 as a possible D gene (5 bases). Germline lookup yields CDR1 MNHEY and CDR2 SVGAGI. The CDR3 spans 15 residues. Trimming left V 2 bases short and J 0 bases short, with 10 bases between. As DNA, the CDR3 is TGTGCCAGCAGTTACAGGAAGGGGATGAACACTGAAGCTTTCTTT. This encodes CASSYRKGMNTEAFF.

V and J are TRBV2 and TRBJ2-1; D unclear. The CDR3 contains 13 residues. The V end was cut by 7 bases, the J end by 0 bases, with 7 bases between. Germline V lookup: CDR1 SNHLY, CDR2 FYNNEI. CDR3 DNA: TGTGCCAGCAATGTGCCCTCCTACAATGAGCAGTTCTTC. This codes for CASNVPSYNEQFF.

The chain uses TRBV6-1 and TRBJ1-1; D not certain. Germline V gene lookup returns CDR1 MNHNS and CDR2 SASEGT. The CDR3 is 11 residues long. Deletions cut 6 bases from V and 8 bases from J, with 10 bases between. The chain's CDR3 is CASSVASEAFF. CDR3 bases: TGTGCCAGCAGCGTAGCAAGCGAAGCTTTCTTT.

This sequence joins TRBV5-1 and TRBJ1-1; D is ambiguous. Germline CDR1 and CDR2: SGHRS and YFSETQ. The V gene lost 0 bases and the J gene lost 10 bases, with 10 bases spanning the gap. The CDR3 is 12 residues long. The CDR3 reads CASSLAGPLAFF. CDR3 nucleotides: TGCGCCAGCAGCTTGGCAGGCCCCCTAGCTTTCTTT.

This clonotype was observed a few times. The chain combines TRBV18 with TRBJ1-2; D uncertain. CDR1 is KGHSH and CDR2 is LQKENI in the germline V gene. The length of the CDR3 is 15 residues. Trimming pared 3 bases from V and 5 bases from J, leaving 16 bases between. CDR3 nucleotides: TGTGCCAGCTCACCCGCTTGGGGTGTTGATTATGGCTACACCTTC. Translation gives CASSPAWGVDYGYTF.

A few counts support this clonotype. This rearrangement joins TRBV28 to TRBJ2-1; TRBD2 is a possible D gene (7 bases). V lost 6 bases to trimming and J lost 8 bases, with 23 bases between them. Germline CDR1 is MDHEN and CDR2 is SYDVKM. The CDR3 totals 16 residues. CDR3 bases: TGTGCCAGCAGCTCAATCGGCGGGGGCCCTAAGGATGAGCAGTTCTTC. This gives the protein CASSSIGGGPKDEQFF. Looking up the rest from reference TRBV28 and TRBJ2-1 gives the full variable domain: DVKVTQSSRYLVKRTGEKVFLECVQDMDHENMFWYRQDPGLGLRLIYFSYDVKMKEKGDIPEGYSVSREKKERFSLILESASTNQTSMYLCASSSIGGGPKDEQFFGPGTRLTVL.

The chain combines TRBV7-9 with TRBJ1-6, with D possibly matching TRBD1 (6 bases). V shed 1 base and J shed 7 bases, with 8 bases lying between them. The CDR3 contains 14 residues. CDR1 is SEHNR, CDR2 FQNEAQ, per germline (reference sequence). The DNA of the CDR3 is TGTGCCAGCAGCTTAGTACAGGGCAATTCACCCCTCCACTTT. Protein sequence: CASSLVQGNSPLHF.

V gene TRBV2 combines with J gene TRBJ2-5, with D tentatively TRBD2 (5 bases). The J call could be wrong; TRBJ2-7 is a better fit for the DNA end. CDR3 length equals 17 residues. Germline V CDR1 and CDR2: SNHLY, FYNNEI. CDR3: CASSEALRGILVYEQYF. The CDR3 DNA reads TGTGCCAGCAGTGAAGCGCTTCGAGGGATCCTAGTTTACGAGCAGTACTTC.

The CDR3 is CASSLETSGANTQYF. CDR3 sequence (DNA): TGTGCCAGCAGTTTGGAGACTAGCGGGGCGAATACGCAGTATTTT. The chain carries TRBV12-3 or TRBV12-4 and TRBJ2-3; TRBD2 agrees at 11 bases. This CDR3 has 15 residues. V gave up 3 bases and J gave up 7 bases; unmatched junction bases: 6.

This clonotype appeared many times. The chain has TRBV20-1 and TRBJ1-2, with 10 bases that match TRBD1. This CDR3 has 13 residues. The J segment lost 3 bases and the V segment lost 3 bases, leaving 1 base of the junction unmatched. Per the germline V gene, CDR1 is DFQATT and CDR2 is SNEGSKA (reference sequence). CDR3 amino acids: CSARTGGDYGYTF. The CDR3 DNA sequence: TGCAGTGCTAGGACAGGGGGCGACTATGGCTACACCTTC.

At least ten counts were recorded for this clonotype. The chain recombines TRBV6-6 with TRBJ2-1; 11 bases align to TRBD2. Germline V gene data show CDR1 as MNHNY and CDR2 as SVGAGI (reference sequence). The CDR3 is 15 residues long. With V trimmed by 4 bases and J by 5 bases, 4 bases remained unmatched. The CDR3 DNA sequence: TGTGCCAGCAGTTTCCTAGCGGGGGGTGACAATGAGCAGTTCTTC. It is translated as CASSFLAGGDNEQFF.

This chain joins TRBV30 and TRBJ1-1, with TRBD1 matching 8 bases. Trimming took 2 bases from V and 4 from J; bases not matched to a gene: 3. Germline lookup yields CDR1 GTSNPN and CDR2 SVGIG (reference sequence). The CDR3 consists of 13 residues. The CDR3 bases are TGTGCCTGGAGTCCGGACAGGGCCACTGAAGCTTTCTTT. Translated, it gives CAWSPDRATEAFF.

As concerns this clonotype: A read error may produce the germline difference seen at one junction end. The chain has TRBV3-1 and TRBJ2-3; D could derive from TRBD1 or TRBD2 (6 bases each). CDR3 length equals 12 residues. Per the germline V gene, CDR1 is LGHDT and CDR2 is YNNKEL (reference sequence). The DNA of the CDR3 is TGTGCCAGCAACCAAGGGGGGGATACGCAGTATTTT. Its translation: CASNQGGDTQYF.

V is TRBV20-1 and J is TRBJ2-1; 8 nucleotides agree with TRBD2. This CDR3 contains 13 residues. V shed 3 bases and J 9 bases; nucleotides not matched to a gene: 7. The germline CDR1 and CDR2 sequences are DFQATT and SNEGSKA (reference sequence). The CDR3 spells CSASGGAWGEQFF. The CDR3 nucleotides read TGCAGTGCTAGCGGGGGGGCCTGGGGTGAGCAGTTCTTC.

This clonotype was observed a handful of times. V usage is TRBV3-1 and J usage is TRBJ1-6, with D perhaps TRBD1 (5 bases). Deletions cut 2 bases from V and 4 bases from J, with 9 bases between. Germline V gives CDR1 LGHDT, CDR2 YNNKEL (reference sequence). This CDR3 has 15 amino acids. The chain's CDR3 is CASSQSDSYNSPLHF. CDR3 nucleotides: TGTGCCAGCAGCCAATCCGACAGTTATAATTCACCCCTCCACTTT.

V is TRBV7-8 and J is TRBJ2-1; 11 nucleotides match TRBD2. The last part of the DNA fits TRBJ2-7 better; the J call may be wrong. The germline gives CDR1 SGHVS, CDR2 FQNEAQ. The CDR3 consists of 16 residues. CDR3 residues: CASSFLAGGQLNEQYF. CDR3 coding DNA: TGTGCCAGCAGCTTTCTAGCGGGGGGCCAGTTAAATGAGCAGTACTTC.

The table lists this clonotype with many counts. The chain links TRBV10-3 to TRBJ2-5; D is perhaps TRBD1 (5 bases). The germline V gene encodes CDR1 ENHRY and CDR2 SYGVKD. The CDR3 totals 12 residues. Between the trimmed V and J ends, which lost 4 bases and 2 bases, there was a span of 5 bases. CDR3: CAISGQQETQYF. The CDR3, as DNA: TGTGCCATCAGTGGACAGCAAGAGACCCAGTACTTC.

In regard to this clonotype: A much larger clone differs from this one at a single base, so this may be a read error. The gene calls are TRBV27 and TRBJ2-5, with TRBD2 identical over 8 bases. This CDR3 region has 15 residues. Germline trimming cut 2 bases from V and 11 bases from J; bases unmatched to any gene: 13. Germline loops: CDR1 MNHEY, CDR2 SMNVEV (reference sequence). As DNA, the CDR3 is TGTGCCAGCAGTTTAACGGGGGGGGGTGAGGGTGAGCAGTACTTC. It encodes CASSLTGGGEGEQYF.

The rearrangement uses TRBV7-2 and TRBJ2-1, with a possible D match to TRBD1 (6 bases). V lost 6 bases and J 10 bases, leaving 22 bases between the germline ends. The CDR3 has 15 amino acids. Germline CDR1 is SGHTA and CDR2 is FQGNSA. CDR3 nucleotide sequence: TGTGCCAGCAGTTTCGACCGGGGACATCCCTACGAGCAGTTCTTC. Its translation: CASSFDRGHPYEQFF. The full variable domain, completed using reference TRBV7-2 and TRBJ2-1, is GAGVSQSPSNKVTEKGKDVELRCDPISGHTALYWYRQSLGQGLEFLIYFQGNSAPDKSGLPSDRFSAERTGGSVSTLTIQRTQQEDSAVYLCASSFDRGHPYEQFFGPGTRLTVL.

The chain has TRBV2 and TRBJ2-4; 8 bases match TRBD1. The end of the DNA is better explained by TRBJ2-7, so the J call may be wrong. This CDR3 is built from 14 residues. The germline gives CDR1 SNHLY, CDR2 FYNNEI. The DNA for the CDR3 is TGTGCCAGCAGTGATTTTCGAGGACAGGGCGAGCAGTACTTC. This encodes CASSDFRGQGEQYF.

In this sample, this clonotype turned up a few times. The chain recombines TRBV4-1 with TRBJ2-5; no clear D. CDR3 length: 15 amino acids. Germline loops: CDR1 MGHRA, CDR2 YSYEKL. V lost 1 base and J lost 11, with 20 bases in between. The DNA for the CDR3 is TGCGCCAGCAGCCAAGCTATGACCCTTGGGGATGAGCAGTACTTC. This sequence encodes CASSQAMTLGDEQYF.

This clonotype turned up a few times. J is TRBJ2-1 and V is TRBV9; D may be TRBD2 (6 bases). The DNA end favors TRBJ2-7, so the J call may be wrong. Per the germline V gene, CDR1 is SGDLS and CDR2 is YYNGEE. The CDR3 covers 15 residues. CDR3: CASSVAGETYNEQYF. In DNA form, the CDR3 reads TGTGCCAGCAGCGTAGCGGGGGAAACCTACAATGAGCAGTACTTC.

In this sample, this clonotype turned up once. This sequence joins TRBV29-1 and TRBJ2-1, with a weak D call TRBD2 (6 bases). V lost 4 bases to trimming and J lost 9 bases, with 19 bases between them. Germline-derived CDR1 and CDR2 are SQVTM and ANQGSEA. The CDR3 length is 14 residues. CDR3 region: CSVVRRGFVCEQFF. The CDR3 coding sequence is TGCAGCGTTGTGCGGAGGGGATTTGTTTGTGAGCAGTTCTTC.

This clonotype was counted a few times. This chain uses TRBV2 with TRBJ2-5; 12 positions agree with TRBD1. The CDR3 has 14 residues. Trimming removed 8 bases from V and 4 bases from J; junction bases left unmatched: 5. Germline V gene lookup returns CDR1 SNHLY and CDR2 FYNNEI. The CDR3 region is CASVGQGARETQYF. CDR3 nucleotides: TGTGCCAGCGTGGGACAGGGGGCCCGAGAGACCCAGTACTTC.